A single TCR beta chain is shown here with its context. This specimen comes from a study of blood T cell repertoires in COVID-19. Study context: Acute-phase and convalescent COVID-19 samples originated in the United States, Italy and Spain. Sources were T cells, B-cell-depleted T cells, or PBMCs; the material itself was cDNA or gDNA.

CDR3 size: 14 residues. Losses at the gene ends were 0 bases for V and 6 bases for J; bases not matched to a gene: 3. CDR1 is SQVTM and CDR2 is ANQGSEA in the germline V gene. In the original processing: Nucleated cell counts were estimated from reference gene primer amplification. Generated by immunoSEQ multiplex PCR, the TCRdb table keeps only in-frame clones and is missing some. D and trimming come from the DNA, and the V and J calls and clone size come from that table. The top ten clones hold approximately 6.1% of a sample with 35,000 to 50,000 clones, around 88% of them seen once. The TCR comes from an elderly woman with acute or convalescent COVID-19. Sample: peripheral blood. V and J are TRBV29-1 and TRBJ1-4; 8 bases agree with TRBD1. CDR3 loop: CSVEEGQGDEKLFF. CDR3 DNA: TGCAGCGTTGAAGAAGGACAGGGTGATGAAAAACTGTTTTTT.